These T cell receptor beta chains were read from a single sample in a study of shared clonotypes between healthy human individuals. Data came from immunoSEQ multiplex PCR; TCRdb stores just in-frame clones and leaves some out. The sample includes a few million clones, around 93% of them seen just once. Input material: naive CD8+ T cells from PBMCs. The receptors were sampled from a man between 18 and 35 years old in good health. Some clones in this sample may be carry-over from other donors' samples. Both conserved end residues are part of each CDR3. Each record gives: V gene, J gene, D gene, clone size, CDR3 DNA, CDR3 protein. The D gene is left open where the match is weak. Clone size is not always given. Where it is, it says once, few, many or a class for expanded clones.

TRBV27	TRBJ1-2	TRBD1	-	TGTGCCAGCAGAGTATCGACAGGGCTGTTAAACTATGGCTACACCTTC	CASRVSTGLLNYGYTF
TRBV30	TRBJ1-5	TRBD1	-	TGTGCCTGGAGTAGACAGGGGGCATTCAATCAGCCCCAGCATTTT	CAWSRQGAFNQPQHF
TRBV4-1	TRBJ2-1	-	-	TGCGCCAGCAGTACCCGCCGAGACAATGAGCAGTTCTTC	CASSTRRDNEQFF
TRBV27	TRBJ1-2	TRBD1	once	TGTGCCAGCAGTATCCACCCACGACAGGGGTTAAACTATGGCTACACCTTC	CASSIHPRQGLNYGYTF
TRBV29-1	TRBJ1-1	TRBD1	-	TGCAGCGTTGAAGAGGGTACAGGGGGCTTCGTCACTGAAGCTTTCTTT	CSVEEGTGGFVTEAFF
TRBV27	TRBJ2-7	-	-	TGTGCCAGCAGTCCCCGGGTCGCTAGTTACGAGCAGTACTTC	CASSPRVASYEQYF
TRBV29-1	TRBJ2-1	-	-	TGCAGCATCAAACGGACGCTGCACCACAATGAGCAGTTCTTC	CSIKRTLHHNEQFF
TRBV7-9	TRBJ2-7	-	-	TGTGCCAGCAGCCGCGGGGAGAGGGGGTCCTACGAGCAGTACTTC	CASSRGERGSYEQYF
TRBV18	TRBJ2-5	TRBD1	-	TGTGCCAGCTCATTGACAGGGGCTTGGGAGACCCAGTACTTC	CASSLTGAWETQYF
TRBV13	TRBJ2-2	TRBD1	-	TGTGCCAGCAGCCCGAGGGACAGAAACACCGGGGAGCTGTTTTTT	CASSPRDRNTGELFF
TRBV28	TRBJ2-2	TRBD2	-	TGTGCCAGCAGTTCGTTACTAGCGGGGAACACCGGGGAGCTGTTTTTT	CASSSLLAGNTGELFF
TRBV29-1	TRBJ1-2	-	-	TGCAGCGTTGATCGCACAGGGCCGTATGGCTACACCTTC	CSVDRTGPYGYTF
TRBV5-1	TRBJ2-7	-	-	TGCGCCAGCAGCTTGGGTGGGTGGGGACGGACCTACGAGCAGTACTTC	CASSLGGWGRTYEQYF
TRBV27	TRBJ2-7	-	once	TGTGCCAGCAGTCCCTCCCGCGGACTAATAGCCTACGAGCAGTACTTC	CASSPSRGLIAYEQYF
TRBV6-5	TRBJ2-6	-	-	TGTGCCAGCAGGACCAGGACAGTCGGGGCCAACGTCCTGACTTTC	CASRTRTVGANVLTF
TRBV5-1	TRBJ1-3	-	once	TGCGCCAGCAGCTTGGCGGGCGGACTTTCCGGAAACACCATATATTTT	CASSLAGGLSGNTIYF
TRBV6-1	TRBJ1-5	-	-	TGTGCCAGCAGTGAAGGGACTTTTAGCAATCAGCCCCAGCATTTT	CASSEGTFSNQPQHF
TRBV6-5	TRBJ2-7	-	-	TGTGCCAGCACTCCAGCGGTGATGGGGACCTACGAGCAGTACTTC	CASTPAVMGTYEQYF